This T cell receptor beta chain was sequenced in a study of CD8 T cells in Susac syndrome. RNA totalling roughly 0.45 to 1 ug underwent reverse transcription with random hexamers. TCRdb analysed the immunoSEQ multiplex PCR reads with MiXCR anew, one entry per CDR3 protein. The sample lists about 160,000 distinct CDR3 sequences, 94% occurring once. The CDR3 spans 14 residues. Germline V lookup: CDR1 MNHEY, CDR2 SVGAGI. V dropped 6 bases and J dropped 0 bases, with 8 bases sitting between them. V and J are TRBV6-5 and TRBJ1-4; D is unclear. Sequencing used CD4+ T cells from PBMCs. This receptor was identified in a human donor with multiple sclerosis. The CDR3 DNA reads TGTGCCAGCAGGATCGCTGCAACTAATGAAAAACTGTTTTTT. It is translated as CASRIAATNEKLFF.